A single sample gave rise to the 11 T cell receptor beta chains below, sequenced in a study of blood T cell repertoires in COVID-19. Assay: immunoSEQ multiplex PCR; the TCRdb copy retains only in-frame clones and omits some. Seen here are about 73,000 clones, approximately 89% observed once, and the top ten hold around 10%. Material: peripheral blood. These receptors were collected from an elderly man with acute or convalescent COVID-19.

This clone was seen a single time. The chain carries TRBV3-1 (or the pseudogene TRBV3-2) and TRBJ2-3; no clear D. The CDR3 extends over 12 amino acids. Germline V gene sequence: CDR1 LGHDT, CDR2 YNNKEL (reference sequence). V was shortened by 0 bases and J by 5 bases, with 3 bases between the two germline ends. The CDR3 region is CASSQDGDTQYF. CDR3 coding DNA: TGTGCCAGCAGCCAAGACGGAGATACGCAGTATTTT.

CDR3 nucleotide sequence: TGTGCCAGCAGACGGGGGGGGAACTACAATGAGCAGTTCTTC. Translation: CASRRGGNYNEQFF. The chain is built from TRBV6-5 and TRBJ2-1; 8 positions match TRBD2. Trimming took 6 bases from V and 3 from J; bases not matched to a gene: 4. This CDR3 is built from 14 residues. Germline V gene lookup returns CDR1 MNHEY and CDR2 SVGAGI.

Written as DNA, the CDR3 is TGTGCCAGCAGCCAGGGAATTGGAAACACCATATATTTT. Protein product: CASSQGIGNTIYF. V and J are TRBV2 and TRBJ1-3, with D perhaps matching TRBD1 (5 bases). Germline loops: CDR1 SNHLY, CDR2 FYNNEI. Trimming shortened V by 6 bases and J by 3 bases, and 9 bases separated the two germline ends. The CDR3 length is 13 residues.

This clone was observed a single time. This chain uses TRBV29-1 with TRBJ1-2, with D unclear. Deletions cut 4 bases from V and 4 bases from J, with 13 bases between. Germline-derived CDR1 and CDR2 are SQVTM and ANQGSEA. The CDR3 has 13 residues. The CDR3 spells CSVAHPNTYGYTF. The CDR3 bases are TGCAGCGTTGCCCACCCCAACACCTATGGCTACACCTTC.

This rearrangement joins TRBV6-5 to TRBJ1-5; perhaps TRBD1 as D (5 bases). V gave up 7 bases and J gave up 4 bases, with 14 bases separating them. The CDR3 spans 14 residues. Per germline, CDR1 MNHEY and CDR2 SVGAGI. The CDR3 bases are TGTGCCAGCACCCAAGGAGGGGCAAATCAGCCCCAGCATTTT. Translation gives CASTQGGANQPQHF.

The J gene is TRBJ1-4, the V gene TRBV30; D not certain. CDR3 length: 15 amino acids. Per the germline V gene, CDR1 is GTSNPN and CDR2 is SVGIG (reference sequence). Trimming pared 4 bases from V and 7 bases from J, leaving 19 bases between. CDR3: CAWTQGDLRGEKLFF. Written as DNA, the CDR3 is TGTGCCTGGACTCAAGGAGACCTTCGGGGTGAAAAACTGTTTTTT.

The rearrangement joins TRBV5-1 to TRBJ2-7; 11 positions match TRBD1. This CDR3 is built from 14 residues. Germline V gene lookup returns CDR1 SGHRS and CDR2 YFSETQ. After removal of 4 bases from V and 7 bases from J, the junction contained 7 bases not matched to a gene. The CDR3 region has the DNA TGCGCCAGCAGCCCGGGACAGGGGGGTGAAGAGCAGTACTTC. It codes for CASSPGQGGEEQYF.

This chain links TRBV5-1 with TRBJ2-7, with 8 bases that match TRBD2. J lost 0 bases, V lost 4 bases, and 6 bases had no gene match. The CDR3 loop spans 15 amino acids. The germline V gene has CDR1 SGHRS and CDR2 YFSETQ. This chain's CDR3 is CASSPGGSASYEQYF. In DNA, the CDR3 is TGCGCCAGCAGCCCGGGGGGGTCGGCCTCCTACGAGCAGTACTTC.

CDR3 coding DNA: TGTGCCAGCAGTTCGGGACAACCCTGGGGCACTGAAGCTTTCTTT. This codes for CASSSGQPWGTEAFF. The chain has TRBV2 and TRBJ1-1, with D perhaps TRBD1 (6 bases). Germline V gene data show CDR1 as SNHLY and CDR2 as FYNNEI. CDR3 length equals 15 residues. Trimming stripped 5 bases from V and 4 bases from J, with 17 bases between.

The chain carries TRBV11-2 and TRBJ1-4; tentative D call: TRBD1 (5 bases). The CDR3 length is 15 residues. Trimming stripped 0 bases from V and 7 bases from J, with 12 bases between. CDR1 SGHAT and CDR2 FQNNGV come from the germline V gene. DNA for the CDR3: TGTGCCAGCAGCTTAGAGATGTCCGGGGGTGAAAAACTGTTTTTT. Translation: CASSLEMSGGEKLFF.

The V and J genes are TRBV2 and TRBJ2-7, with D perhaps matching TRBD1 (6 bases). V shed 2 bases and J shed 0 bases, with 11 bases lying between them. CDR1 and CDR2 (germline): SNHLY, FYNNEI. This CDR3 spans 15 amino acids. In nucleotides, the CDR3 is TGTGCCAGCAGTGAAACCCCGGACAGCTCCTACGAGCAGTACTTC. Its protein is CASSETPDSSYEQYF.